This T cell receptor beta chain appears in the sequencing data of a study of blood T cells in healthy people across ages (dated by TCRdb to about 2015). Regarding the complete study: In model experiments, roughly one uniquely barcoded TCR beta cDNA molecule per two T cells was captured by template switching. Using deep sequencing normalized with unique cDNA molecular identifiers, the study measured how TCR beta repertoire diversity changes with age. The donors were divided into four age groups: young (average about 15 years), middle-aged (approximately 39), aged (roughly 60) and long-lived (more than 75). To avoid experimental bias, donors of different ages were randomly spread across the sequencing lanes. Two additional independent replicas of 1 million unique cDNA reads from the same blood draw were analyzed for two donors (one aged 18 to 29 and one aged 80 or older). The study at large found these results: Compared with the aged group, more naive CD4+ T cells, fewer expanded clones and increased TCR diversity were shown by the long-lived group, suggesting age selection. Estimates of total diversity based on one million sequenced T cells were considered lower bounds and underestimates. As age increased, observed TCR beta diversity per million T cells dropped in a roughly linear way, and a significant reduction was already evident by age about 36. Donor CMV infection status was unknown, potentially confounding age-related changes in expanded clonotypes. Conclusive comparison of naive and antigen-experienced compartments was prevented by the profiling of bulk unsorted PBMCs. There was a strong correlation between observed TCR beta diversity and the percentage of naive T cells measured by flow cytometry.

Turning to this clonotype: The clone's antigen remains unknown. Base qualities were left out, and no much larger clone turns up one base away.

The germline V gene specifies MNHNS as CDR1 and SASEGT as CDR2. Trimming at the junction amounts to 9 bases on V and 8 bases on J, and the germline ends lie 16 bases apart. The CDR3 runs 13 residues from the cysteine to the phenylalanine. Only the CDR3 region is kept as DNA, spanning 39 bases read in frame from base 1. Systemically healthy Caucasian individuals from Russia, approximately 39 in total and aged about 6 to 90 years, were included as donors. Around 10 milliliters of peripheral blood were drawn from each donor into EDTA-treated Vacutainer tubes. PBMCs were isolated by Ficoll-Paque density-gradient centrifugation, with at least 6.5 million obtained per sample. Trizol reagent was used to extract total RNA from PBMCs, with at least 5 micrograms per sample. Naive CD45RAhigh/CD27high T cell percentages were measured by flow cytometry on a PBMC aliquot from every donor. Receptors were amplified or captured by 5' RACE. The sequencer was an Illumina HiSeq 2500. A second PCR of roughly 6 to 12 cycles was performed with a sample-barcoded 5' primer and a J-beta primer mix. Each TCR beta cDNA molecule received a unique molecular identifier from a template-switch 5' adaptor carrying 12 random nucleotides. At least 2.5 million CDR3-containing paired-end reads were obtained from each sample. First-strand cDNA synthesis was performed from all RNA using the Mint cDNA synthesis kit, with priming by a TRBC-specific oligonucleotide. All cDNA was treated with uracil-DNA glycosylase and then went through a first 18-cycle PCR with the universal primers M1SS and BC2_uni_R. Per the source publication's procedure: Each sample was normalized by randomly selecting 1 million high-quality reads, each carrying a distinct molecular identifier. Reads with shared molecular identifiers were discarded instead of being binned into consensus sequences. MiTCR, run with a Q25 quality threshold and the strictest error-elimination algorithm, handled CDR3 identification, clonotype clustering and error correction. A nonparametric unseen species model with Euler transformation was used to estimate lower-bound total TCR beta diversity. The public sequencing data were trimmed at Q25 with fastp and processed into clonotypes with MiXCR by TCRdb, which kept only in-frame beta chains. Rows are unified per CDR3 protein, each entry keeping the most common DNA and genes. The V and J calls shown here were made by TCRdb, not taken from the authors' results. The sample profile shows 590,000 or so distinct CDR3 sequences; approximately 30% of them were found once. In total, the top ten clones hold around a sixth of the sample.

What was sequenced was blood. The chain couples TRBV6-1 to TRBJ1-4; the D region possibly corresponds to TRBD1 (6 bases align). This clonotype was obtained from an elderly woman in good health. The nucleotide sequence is TGTGCCAGGAGCAACAGGGTTGGGGAAAAACTGTTTTTT. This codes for CARSNRVGEKLFF.